The source of this T cell receptor (beta chain) is a study of T cells expressing NK-cell markers (dated by TCRdb to about 2020). Some background on the complete study: Three sorted T-cell subsets (CD3+CD56+NKG2C+, CD3+CD56+NKG2C- and CD3+CD56-NKG2C+) from 8 or 9 donors had their TCR beta-chain repertoires profiled. Among the eight sequenced donors, only one was HCMV-seronegative, while the other seven were HCMV-seropositive. The study sequenced eight donors, all healthy volunteers chosen at random: three men and five women. Sequencing of the libraries produced 2 x 150 bp reads on Illumina HiSeq 2000/2500, MiSeq or NextSeq. Overall study outcomes, separate from this receptor: Those dominant clonotypes were again the most abundant among CD3+CD56-NKG2C+ cells in a few donors, at 28.3-60.1%. It remained unclear whether the expanded NKG2C-expressing T cell clones were specific for HCMV antigens. In six donors, the dominant CD3+CD56+NKG2C+ clonotypes were found to rank among the top 10 CD8+ clonotypes and to make up about 1.0-8% of CD8+ T cells.

To determine HCMV serostatus, a commercial ELISA kit was used to detect HCMV-specific IgG in serum. Peripheral blood mononuclear cells were isolated from blood by Ficoll density gradient centrifugation. As concerns this clonotype: This clone's antigen is unknown.

Based on the germline V gene, the CDR1 and CDR2 sequences are SGHDT and YYEEEE. The CDR3 starts with the cysteine, ends with the phenylalanine, and has 16 residues. DNA for this receptor is not on file. TCRdb shows the sequencer as Illumina HiSeq 2000. The TCR beta cDNA libraries were made using 5'RACE template switching, a step that added both a universal primer site and unique molecular identifiers. Synthesis of cDNA was primed from the TCR beta constant segment and was followed by two consecutive PCR amplification steps. On the authors' methods: MIGEC was used to demultiplex reads and group the reads by UMI, and MiTCR was used to assemble and quantify clonotypes. To remove erroneous sequences, TCR cDNA sequences were retained only when supported by two or more reads. The tcR package was used for downstream repertoire analysis, and clonotypes were matched between fractions using CDR3 nucleotide sequence together with V segment. VDJmatch was used to annotate antigen specificity against VDJdb, with one amino acid substitution in CDR3 permitted. Reads reprocessed by TCRdb are summarized as one entry per CDR3 protein sequence, and DNA is absent. None of the V and J calls come from the authors' own analysis; TCRdb made them. The sample table records over 150,000 distinct CDR3 sequences. The top ten constitute 37% of the sample.

Material: blood T cells: a sorted CD56 or NKG2C T cell subset, CD4+ or CD8+ T cells, or bulk PBMC T cells (not recorded which). The sequence was obtained from a woman between 50 and 59 years old in good health. Donor details come from another sample of the same person, matched by shared clones. This receptor chain uses TRBV5-6 and TRBJ2-2; there is no DNA to check the TCRdb D call of TRBD2. The CDR3 sequence is CASSLGAGGRTGELFF.